Listed here are 23 T cell receptor beta chains from one sample, sequenced in a study of patients and donors after allogeneic stem cell transplantation (dated by TCRdb to the early 2020s). Libraries came from RT-PCR. Data came from a NextSeq 550. TCRdb's own reprocessing of the public reads used fastp at Q25 and MiXCR and kept productive beta chains. CDR3 protein sequences are deduplicated, and each keeps its most common genes and DNA. In all, the sample holds 200,000 to 250,000 distinct CDR3 sequences, and roughly 14% of those were seen once. Together, the top ten hold 9.5% to 13% of the sample. The specimen was blood, either unsorted or a sorted T cell fraction (not recorded which). These receptors all stem from a human donor who was either an allogeneic HSCT recipient or a stem cell or donor lymphocyte infusion donor (not recorded which). It is not recorded whose cells these are; they may come from a transplant donor.

This clonotype was recorded many times. The chain links TRBV25-1 to TRBJ2-5; the D is unclear. The CDR3 is 13 amino acids. Germline V gene data show CDR1 as MGHDK and CDR2 as SYGVNS. Trimming stripped 6 bases from V and 11 bases from J, with 19 bases between. The CDR3 region has the DNA TGTGCCAGCAGCCCCACGTCCGTGGTAGCTCAGTACTTC. Amino acids: CASSPTSVVAQYF. The whole variable domain, filled in from reference TRBV25-1 and TRBJ2-5, reads EADIYQTPRYLVIGTGKKITLECSQTMGHDKMYWYQQDPGMELHLIHYSYGVNSTEKGDLSSESTVSRIRTEHFPLTLESARPSHTSQYLCASSPTSVVAQYFGPGTRLLVL.

The chain links TRBV4-3 to TRBJ1-6; TRBD1 is a possible D gene (5 bases). V lost 8 bases to trimming and J lost 3 bases, with 14 bases between them. The CDR3 is made up of 15 amino acids. Germline CDR1 is LGHNA and CDR2 is YSLEER. For the CDR3, the DNA is TGCGCCAGCGCTCGGGGGGGAGGCTATAATTCACCCCTCCACTTT. Its protein is CASARGGGYNSPLHF.

This clonotype was recorded many times. This chain joins TRBV20-1 and TRBJ2-1; D uncertain. Trimming removed 0 bases at V and 7 bases at J, with 13 bases between. Germline V gene lookup returns CDR1 DFQATT and CDR2 SNEGSKA (reference sequence). The CDR3 sequence is 14 residues long. CDR3 nucleotide sequence: TGCAGTGCTAGAGATTTAGTTTTTAGTAATGAGCAGTTCTTC. This encodes CSARDLVFSNEQFF.

This chain uses TRBV5-6 with TRBJ1-1, with D perhaps TRBD1 (5 bases). The germline CDR1 and CDR2 sequences are SGHDT and YYEEEE. This CDR3 is 15 amino acids long. V dropped 4 bases and J dropped 4 bases, with 17 bases sitting between them. DNA for the CDR3: TGTGCCAGCAGCCGGGACGGCCAATCGGGCACTGAAGCTTTCTTT. As protein: CASSRDGQSGTEAFF.

This clonotype was recorded at least ten times. The chain links TRBV4-3 to TRBJ1-5; possibly TRBD1 for D (5 bases). The V and J ends lost 0 bases and 0 bases respectively, with 18 bases between them. Germline V gene lookup returns CDR1 LGHNA and CDR2 YSLEER. The CDR3 runs to 19 residues. The chain's CDR3 is CASSQDPPGVWDSNQPQHF. The CDR3 bases are TGCGCCAGCAGCCAAGATCCGCCGGGGGTATGGGATAGCAATCAGCCCCAGCATTTT.

This clonotype was detected a few times. V and J are TRBV6-1 and TRBJ1-1; D remains ambiguous. Deletions cut 6 bases from V and 6 bases from J, with 14 bases between. CDR3 length: 13 residues. The germline gives CDR1 MNHNS, CDR2 SASEGT. The CDR3 bases are TGTGCCAGCAGCGAAAGGCCAGTCCCTGAAGCTTTCTTT. Protein sequence: CASSERPVPEAFF.

This clonotype has just a few counts. The CDR3: CASRTTGRSNQPQHF. CDR3 sequence (DNA): TGTGCCAGCAGGACGACAGGGAGAAGCAATCAGCCCCAGCATTTT. The chain links TRBV7-2 to TRBJ1-5; 7 positions agree with TRBD1. The ends lost 6 bases at V and 1 base at J; junction bases unmatched: 6. CDR1 and CDR2 (germline): SGHTA, FQGNSA. The CDR3 covers 15 residues.

V gene TRBV12-3 or TRBV12-4 combines with J gene TRBJ1-1; D perhaps matches TRBD1 (5 bases). V shed 2 bases and J shed 3 bases, with 16 bases lying between them. This CDR3 comprises 16 residues. CDR3 protein: CASSLRQLSGDTEAFF. The CDR3 DNA follows: TGTGCCAGCAGTTTAAGACAGCTCTCGGGGGACACTGAAGCTTTCTTT.

This clonotype was recorded a few times. The rearrangement uses TRBV27 and TRBJ1-2; no reliable D call. V was cut by 3 bases and J by 6 bases, with 2 bases left in between. Germline lookup yields CDR1 MNHEY and CDR2 SMNVEV (reference sequence). CDR3 length: 10 amino acids. The CDR3 loop reads CASSLNGYTF. CDR3 nucleotides: TGTGCCAGCAGTTTGAATGGCTACACCTTC.

To note about this clonotype: A junction end diverges from the germline sequence, so it may reflect a read error. The chain recombines TRBV19 with TRBJ1-6; D unclear. Germline V gene lookup returns CDR1 LNHDA and CDR2 SQIVND (reference sequence). CDR3 size: 13 residues. CDR3 protein: CATTDTYNSPLHF. CDR3 bases: TGTGCCACCACGGATACCTACAATTCACCCCTCCACTTT.

Many counts were recorded for this clonotype. The chain combines TRBV5-1 with TRBJ1-1, with 7 bases matching TRBD1. Germline CDR1 reads SGHRS; CDR2 reads YFSETQ. This CDR3 has 14 amino acids. V dropped 4 bases and J dropped 3; count of bases not matched to a gene: 6. The CDR3 spells CASSGTGQYTEAFF. In nucleotides, the CDR3 is TGCGCCAGCAGCGGAACGGGACAGTACACTGAAGCTTTCTTT.

This clonotype showed up many times. The rearrangement uses TRBV12-3 or TRBV12-4 and TRBJ1-6, with D perhaps matching TRBD1 (5 bases). This CDR3 is 12 amino acids long. Trimming removed 0 bases at V and 13 bases at J, with 7 bases between. This chain's CDR3 is CASSLAQGPLHF. In nucleotides, the CDR3 is TGTGCCAGCAGTTTAGCCCAGGGCCCCCTCCACTTT.

This clonotype was recorded once. This chain connects TRBV3-1 to TRBJ1-2; TRBD1 aligns across 9 bases. Germline lookup yields CDR1 LGHDT and CDR2 YNNKEL (reference sequence). The V and J ends lost 5 bases and 3 bases, in that order; junction bases with no gene match: 4. This CDR3 contains 14 residues. This CDR3 reads CASSTGTGHYGYTF. The DNA for the CDR3 is TGTGCCAGCAGCACAGGGACAGGGCACTATGGCTACACCTTC. Looking up the rest from reference TRBV3-1 and TRBJ1-2 gives the full variable domain: DTAVSQTPKYLVTQMGNDKSIKCEQNLGHDTMYWYKQDSKKFLKIMFSYNNKELIINETVPNRFSPKSPDKAHLNLHINSLELGDSAVYFCASSTGTGHYGYTFGSGTRLTVV.

CDR3 in amino acids: CSASGLMNTEAFF. CDR3 nucleotide sequence: TGCAGTGCTAGTGGACTGATGAACACTGAAGCTTTCTTT. The V gene is TRBV20-1, the J gene TRBJ1-1; D is uncertain. The CDR3 sequence is 13 residues long. With 3 bases removed from V and 0 bases from J, the gap between germline ends came to 8 bases. Germline V gives CDR1 DFQATT, CDR2 SNEGSKA (reference sequence).

The chain is built from TRBV27 and TRBJ2-5; 8 bases line up with TRBD1. Unmatched junction bases numbered 6, after V lost 5 bases and J lost 1 base. The CDR3 spans 15 residues. Germline V CDR1 and CDR2: MNHEY, SMNVEV (reference sequence). The CDR3 protein is CASSPFRGLQETQYF. The CDR3 DNA is TGTGCCAGCAGTCCCTTCAGGGGGCTCCAAGAGACCCAGTACTTC.

This chain connects TRBV30 to TRBJ2-6, with D possibly being TRBD1 (5 bases). Germline loops: CDR1 GTSNPN, CDR2 SVGIG (reference sequence). Trimming left V 4 bases short and J 4 bases short, with 14 bases between. The CDR3 loop spans 15 amino acids. DNA for the CDR3: TGTGCCTGGATGCAGGGAATGGGAGGGGCCAACGTCCTGACTTTC. Its protein is CAWMQGMGGANVLTF.

The chain has TRBV5-1 and TRBJ2-7; 13 positions agree with TRBD2. The CDR3 totals 15 residues. The V and J ends lost 6 bases and 3 bases, in that order; junction bases with no gene match: 6. CDR1 and CDR2 (germline): SGHRS, YFSETQ. CDR3 nucleotide sequence: TGCGCCAGCACCAGACTAGCGGGAGGTAGCTACGAGCAGTACTTC. Its translation is CASTRLAGGSYEQYF.

This clonotype appeared many times. The V call is TRBV12-3 or TRBV12-4, the J call TRBJ1-5, with D possibly being TRBD1 (5 bases). The V and J ends lost 7 bases and 7 bases respectively, with 14 bases between them. The CDR3 has 13 amino acids. The CDR3 DNA reads as TGTGCCAGCACCGCGGGGCCCGGGCAGCCCCAGCATTTT. Protein product: CASTAGPGQPQHF.

This clonotype occurred many times. The chain joins TRBV5-1 to TRBJ2-1, with TRBD2 matching 7 bases. V was clipped by 5 bases and J by 3 bases; unmatched bases: 8. Per the germline V gene, CDR1 is SGHRS and CDR2 is YFSETQ. This CDR3 comprises 15 residues. CDR3: CASSPLAGVYNEQFF. DNA of the CDR3: TGCGCCAGCAGTCCCCTGGCGGGAGTCTACAATGAGCAGTTCTTC.

J is TRBJ1-6 and V is TRBV4-1; D gene unclear. V lost 4 bases, J lost 4 bases, and 11 bases lay in between. The CDR3 length is 15 residues. Germline-derived CDR1 and CDR2 are MGHRA and YSYEKL. The CDR3 protein is CASSRRQTYNSPLHF. CDR3 nucleotide sequence: TGCGCCAGCAGCCGTCGGCAGACATATAATTCACCCCTCCACTTT.

This clonotype was picked up many times. The V gene is TRBV4-3, the J gene TRBJ1-1, with TRBD1 matching over 8 bases. Losses at the gene ends were 4 bases for V and 4 bases for J; bases not matched to a gene: 11. Germline V CDR1 and CDR2: LGHNA, YSLEER. The CDR3 has 16 amino acids. The CDR3 region is CASSRSLGQAATEAFF. In DNA form, the CDR3 reads TGCGCCAGCAGCCGGAGTTTGGGACAGGCGGCCACTGAAGCTTTCTTT.

The chain combines TRBV2 with TRBJ1-5, with TRBD1 as a possible D gene (6 bases). This CDR3 spans 15 amino acids. The V gene's germline CDR1 is SNHLY and CDR2 FYNNEI. V was trimmed by 2 bases and J by 7 bases, leaving 15 bases between them. CDR3 in amino acids: CASSEQAQGRQPQHF. CDR3 in DNA: TGTGCCAGCAGTGAACAGGCGCAGGGGCGACAGCCCCAGCATTTT.

The chain carries TRBV4-3 and TRBJ2-5; weak D call: TRBD1 (5 bases). The CDR3 consists of 16 residues. Trimming cost V 0 bases and J 0 bases, with 11 bases left between them. Germline CDR1 reads LGHNA; CDR2 reads YSLEER. The CDR3 DNA reads as TGCGCCAGCAGCCAAGATAGGGGATTCAACCAAGAGACCCAGTACTTC. Protein: CASSQDRGFNQETQYF.